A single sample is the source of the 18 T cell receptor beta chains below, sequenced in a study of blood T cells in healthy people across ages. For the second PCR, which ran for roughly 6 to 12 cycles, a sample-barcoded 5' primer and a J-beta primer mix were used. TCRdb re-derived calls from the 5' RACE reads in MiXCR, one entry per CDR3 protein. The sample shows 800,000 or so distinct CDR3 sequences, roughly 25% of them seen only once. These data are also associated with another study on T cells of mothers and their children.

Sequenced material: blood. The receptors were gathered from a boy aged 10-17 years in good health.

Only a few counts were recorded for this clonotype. CDR3 in DNA: TGTGCCAGCAGCCCCGGACAGGGGTCCCAAGAGACCCAGTACTTC. Its translation: CASSPGQGSQETQYF. This rearrangement joins TRBV2 to TRBJ2-5; TRBD1 matches at 9 bases. The CDR3 extends over 15 amino acids. Looked up from germline, CDR1 is SNHLY and CDR2 is FYNNEI. V lost 6 bases and J lost 1; bases outside the gene matches: 6.

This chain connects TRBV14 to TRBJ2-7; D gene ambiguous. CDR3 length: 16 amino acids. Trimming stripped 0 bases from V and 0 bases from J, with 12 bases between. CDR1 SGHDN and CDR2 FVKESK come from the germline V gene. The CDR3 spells CASSQDWQRSSYEQYF. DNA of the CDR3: TGTGCCAGCAGCCAAGATTGGCAGAGGAGCTCCTACGAGCAGTACTTC. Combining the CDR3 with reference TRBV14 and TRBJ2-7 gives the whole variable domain EAGVTQFPSHSVIEKGQTVTLRCDPISGHDNLYWYRRVMGKEIKFLLHFVKESKQDESGMPNNRFLAERTGGTYSTLKVQPAELEDSGVYFCASSQDWQRSSYEQYFGPGTRLTVT.

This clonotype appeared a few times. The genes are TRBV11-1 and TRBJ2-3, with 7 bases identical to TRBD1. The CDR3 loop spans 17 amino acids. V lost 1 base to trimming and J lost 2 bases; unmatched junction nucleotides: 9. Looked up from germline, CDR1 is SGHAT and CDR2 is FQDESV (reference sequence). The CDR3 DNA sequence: TGTGCCAGCAGCTTAGAGTGGGCCAGGGGGAACACAGATACGCAGTATTTT. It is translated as CASSLEWARGNTDTQYF.

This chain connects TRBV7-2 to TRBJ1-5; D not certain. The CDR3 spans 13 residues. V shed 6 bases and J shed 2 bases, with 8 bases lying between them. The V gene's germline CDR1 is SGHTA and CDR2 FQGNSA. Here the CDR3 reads CASSHGGNQPQHF. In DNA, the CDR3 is TGTGCCAGCAGTCACGGGGGCAATCAGCCCCAGCATTTT. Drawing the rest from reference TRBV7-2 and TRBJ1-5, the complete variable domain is GAGVSQSPSNKVTEKGKDVELRCDPISGHTALYWYRQSLGQGLEFLIYFQGNSAPDKSGLPSDRFSAERTGGSVSTLTIQRTQQEDSAVYLCASSHGGNQPQHFGDGTRLSIL.

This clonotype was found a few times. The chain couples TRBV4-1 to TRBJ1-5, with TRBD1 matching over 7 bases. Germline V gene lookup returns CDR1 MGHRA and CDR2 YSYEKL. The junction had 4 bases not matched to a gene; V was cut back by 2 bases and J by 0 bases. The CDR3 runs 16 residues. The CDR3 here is CASSQLAGGSNQPQHF. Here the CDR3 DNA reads TGCGCCAGCAGCCAACTGGCAGGGGGTAGCAATCAGCCCCAGCATTTT.

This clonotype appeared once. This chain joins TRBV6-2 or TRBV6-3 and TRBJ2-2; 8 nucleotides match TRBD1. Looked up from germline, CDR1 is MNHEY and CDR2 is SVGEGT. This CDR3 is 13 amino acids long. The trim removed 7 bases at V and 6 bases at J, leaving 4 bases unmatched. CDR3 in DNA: TGTGCCAGCATCCGACAGGGGCCCGGGGAGCTGTTTTTT. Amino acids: CASIRQGPGELFF.

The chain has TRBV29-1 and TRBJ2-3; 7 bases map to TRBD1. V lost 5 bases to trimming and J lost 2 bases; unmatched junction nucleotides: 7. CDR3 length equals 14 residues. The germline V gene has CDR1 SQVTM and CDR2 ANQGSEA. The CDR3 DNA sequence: TGCAGCGTTCGGGACAGAGGTCCCACAGATACGCAGTATTTT. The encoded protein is CSVRDRGPTDTQYF.

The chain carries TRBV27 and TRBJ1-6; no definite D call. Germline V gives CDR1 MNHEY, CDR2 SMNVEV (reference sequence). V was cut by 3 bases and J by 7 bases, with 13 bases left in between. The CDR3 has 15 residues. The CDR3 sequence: CASSLGGYGNSPLHF. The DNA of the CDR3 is TGTGCCAGCAGTTTGGGAGGGTATGGGAATTCACCCCTCCACTTT.

CDR3 DNA: TGTGCCAGCAGTTTTCGGGGAATAGGTTCACCCCTCCACTTT. This gives the protein CASSFRGIGSPLHF. V is TRBV28 and J is TRBJ1-6; D gene unclear. V was shortened by 3 bases and J by 9 bases, with 12 bases between the two germline ends. Germline V gives CDR1 MDHEN, CDR2 SYDVKM. This CDR3 is built from 14 residues.

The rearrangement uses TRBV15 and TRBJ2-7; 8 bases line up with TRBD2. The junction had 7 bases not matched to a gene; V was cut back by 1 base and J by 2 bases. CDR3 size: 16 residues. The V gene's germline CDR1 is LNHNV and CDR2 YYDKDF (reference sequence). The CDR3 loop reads CATSRGRIAGTYEQYF. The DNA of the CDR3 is TGTGCCACCAGCAGAGGGAGGATAGCGGGGACCTACGAGCAGTACTTC.

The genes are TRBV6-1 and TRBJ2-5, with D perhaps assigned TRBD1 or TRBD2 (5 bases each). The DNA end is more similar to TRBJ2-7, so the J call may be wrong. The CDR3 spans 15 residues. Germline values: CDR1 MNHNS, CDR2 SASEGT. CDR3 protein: CASSLEGRRAYEQYF. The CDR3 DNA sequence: TGTGCCAGCTCCCTTGAGGGGCGCAGGGCCTACGAGCAGTACTTC.

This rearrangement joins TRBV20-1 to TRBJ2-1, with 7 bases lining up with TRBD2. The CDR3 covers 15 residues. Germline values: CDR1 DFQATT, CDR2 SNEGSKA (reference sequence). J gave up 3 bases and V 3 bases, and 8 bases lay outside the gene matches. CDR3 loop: CSASSVREDYNEQFF. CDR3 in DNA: TGCAGTGCTAGTTCTGTTCGGGAGGACTACAATGAGCAGTTCTTC.

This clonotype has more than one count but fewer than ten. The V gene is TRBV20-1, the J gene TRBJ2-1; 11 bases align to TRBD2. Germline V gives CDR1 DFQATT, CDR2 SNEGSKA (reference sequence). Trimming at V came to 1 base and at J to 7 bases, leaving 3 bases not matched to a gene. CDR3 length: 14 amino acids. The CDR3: CSARGTSGRNEQFF. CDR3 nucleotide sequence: TGCAGTGCTAGAGGGACTAGCGGGCGAAATGAGCAGTTCTTC.

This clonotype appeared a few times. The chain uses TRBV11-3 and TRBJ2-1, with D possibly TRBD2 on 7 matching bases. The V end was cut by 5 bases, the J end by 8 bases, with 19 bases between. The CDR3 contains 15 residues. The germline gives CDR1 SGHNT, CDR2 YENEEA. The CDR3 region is CASSAGAGDPHEQFF. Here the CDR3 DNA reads TGTGCCAGCAGCGCAGGGGCGGGAGACCCACATGAGCAGTTCTTC. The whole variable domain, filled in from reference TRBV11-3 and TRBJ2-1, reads EAGVVQSPRYKIIEKKQPVAFWCNPISGHNTLYWYLQNLGQGPELLIRYENEEAVDDSQLPKDRFSAERLKGVDSTLKIQPAELGDSAVYLCASSAGAGDPHEQFFGPGTRLTVL.

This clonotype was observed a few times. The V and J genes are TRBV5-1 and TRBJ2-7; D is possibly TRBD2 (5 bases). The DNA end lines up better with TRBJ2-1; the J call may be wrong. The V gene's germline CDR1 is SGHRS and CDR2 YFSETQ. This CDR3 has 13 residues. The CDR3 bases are TGCGCCAGCACTCACGGGATTTACAATGAGCAGTTCTTC. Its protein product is CASTHGIYNEQFF.

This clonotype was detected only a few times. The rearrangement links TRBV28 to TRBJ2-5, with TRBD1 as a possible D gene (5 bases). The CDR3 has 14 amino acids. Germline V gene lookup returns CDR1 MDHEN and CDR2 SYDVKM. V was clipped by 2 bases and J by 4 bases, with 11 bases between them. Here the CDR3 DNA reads TGTGCCAGCAGTTTACCGCAGGGCCCAGAGACCCAGTACTTC. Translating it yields CASSLPQGPETQYF.

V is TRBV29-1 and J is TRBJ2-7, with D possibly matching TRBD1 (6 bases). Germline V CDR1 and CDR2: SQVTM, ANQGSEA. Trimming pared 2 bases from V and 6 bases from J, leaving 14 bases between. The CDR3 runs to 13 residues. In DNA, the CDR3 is TGCAGCGTTGAAAAAGGGGGTGGTTCCGAGCAGTACTTC. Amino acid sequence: CSVEKGGGSEQYF.

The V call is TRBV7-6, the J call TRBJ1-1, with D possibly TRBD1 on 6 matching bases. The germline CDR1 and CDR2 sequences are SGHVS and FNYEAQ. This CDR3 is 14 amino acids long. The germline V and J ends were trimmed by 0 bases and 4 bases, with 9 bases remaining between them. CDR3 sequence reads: CASSLASGATEAFF. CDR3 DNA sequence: TGTGCCAGCAGCTTAGCATCAGGGGCCACTGAAGCTTTCTTT. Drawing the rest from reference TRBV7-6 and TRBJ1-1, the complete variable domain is GAGVSQSPRYKVTKRGQDVALRCDPISGHVSLYWYRQALGQGPEFLTYFNYEAQQDKSGLPNDRFSAERPEGSISTLTIQRTEQRDSAMYRCASSLASGATEAFFGQGTRLTVV.